This T cell receptor beta chain was sequenced in a study of cytotoxic CD8 clonotypes in ibrutinib-treated CLL (dated by TCRdb to the early 2020s). Regarding the study in general: The cohort had 11 relapsed/refractory and about 15 treatment-naive patients; 17 were IGHV unmutated. Partial responses were observed in some 24 patients and complete responses in 2; after a median follow-up of 68 months, remission was maintained in roughly 14 patients and progression was observed in roughly 12. Cryopreserved peripheral blood mononuclear cells were collected before treatment, at response, and at either disease progression or sustained remission. Response samples were taken after a median of roughly a year on treatment, ranging from about 6 to 40 months. Of the roughly 79 people in the trial, 25 to 30 had longitudinal samples available. An average of 255,043 productive templates and 94,082 productive rearrangements was obtained per sample.

Here is what the overall study found, with its caveats: Public clonotypes were rare and either shrank or stayed stable during treatment, and the rise in clonality at ibrutinib response reflected expansion of private clonotypes. Clonality rose at ibrutinib response, remained stable during sustained remission, and dropped back toward baseline at progression. Lymph node repertoires were not examined, and the timing of sampling was not matched between patients in sustained remission and those whose disease progressed. Baseline clonality exceeded that of age-matched healthy donors and correlated strongly with circulating CD8+ T-cell counts.

For TCR beta library preparation, 2 to 2.5 micrograms of genomic DNA were isolated from cryopreserved PBMCs. Longitudinal blood samples from CLL patients on ibrutinib monotherapy underwent high-throughput TCR beta sequencing. The patients were enrolled in a single-center, open-label phase 2 trial of ibrutinib monotherapy. About this clone itself: Its antigen remains unidentified. No base quality values were provided; no much bigger clone lies one nucleotide off. Other DNA sequences within the sample encode an identical CDR3.

The goal of deep resolution MiSeq sequencing was a depth between 1 in 1 million and 1 in 200,000 T cells, and coverage averaged 10x per clonotype. The immunoSEQ hsTCRB Kit was used to generate TCR beta libraries. As for the original processing: ImmunoSEQ Data Assistant and ImmunoSEQ Analyzer were used for data analysis, and V, D and J genes were assigned according to IMGT definitions. Clonality was computed as one minus normalized Shannon entropy of productive rearrangement frequencies, ranging from 0 to 1. Only overrepresented clonotypes making up at least 0.05% of each patient's repertoire were included in the public clonotype analysis. About 13 age-matched healthy donor repertoires from immuneACCESS were used as controls for clonality. In its TCRdb copy, this immuneACCESS table keeps in-frame sequences only and misses some clones. Where compared with another copy, unresolved V genes explain less than half of these, and the others have no known cause. The V and J calls and clone size were taken over from that table, and D and trimming were inferred from the DNA. The sample has hundreds of thousands of clones on record, around four fifths of them singletons. 6.5% to 8.5% of the sample belongs to the ten largest clones.

Measured from the cysteine to the phenylalanine, the CDR3 is 13 residues long. Only CDR3 DNA is held: 39 bases, read in frame from base 1. Sequences MGHDK (CDR1) and SYGVNS (CDR2) are obtained from the germline V gene. Cut back by 3 bases and 0 bases, the V and J ends lie 5 bases apart. The clonotype originates from a human donor with chronic lymphocytic leukemia. The chain joins TRBV25-1 to TRBJ2-5; no D gene call is confident. Sequenced material: PBMCs, taken before ibrutinib treatment. The nucleotide sequence reads as follows: TGTGCCAGCAGTGATAGGAACCAAGAGACCCAGTACTTC. This translates into CASSDRNQETQYF.